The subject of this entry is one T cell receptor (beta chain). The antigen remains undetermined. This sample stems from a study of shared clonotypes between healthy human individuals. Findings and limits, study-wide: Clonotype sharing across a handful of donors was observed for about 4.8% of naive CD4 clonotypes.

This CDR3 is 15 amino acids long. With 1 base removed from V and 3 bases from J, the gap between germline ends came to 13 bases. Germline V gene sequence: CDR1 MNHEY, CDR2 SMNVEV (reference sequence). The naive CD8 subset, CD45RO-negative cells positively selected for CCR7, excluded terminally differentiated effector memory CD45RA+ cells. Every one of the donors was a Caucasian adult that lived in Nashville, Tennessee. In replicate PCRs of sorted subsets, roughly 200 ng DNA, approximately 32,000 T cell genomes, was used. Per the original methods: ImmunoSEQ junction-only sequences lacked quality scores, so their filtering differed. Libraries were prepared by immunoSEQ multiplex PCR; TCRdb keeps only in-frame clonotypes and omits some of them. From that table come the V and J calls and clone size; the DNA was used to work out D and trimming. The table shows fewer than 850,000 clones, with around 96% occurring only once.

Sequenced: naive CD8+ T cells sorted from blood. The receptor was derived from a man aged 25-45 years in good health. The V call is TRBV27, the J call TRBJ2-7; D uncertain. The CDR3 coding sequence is TGTGCCAGCAGTTTATTTTCCGGGTTAATCTACGAGCAGTACTTC. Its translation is CASSLFSGLIYEQYF.